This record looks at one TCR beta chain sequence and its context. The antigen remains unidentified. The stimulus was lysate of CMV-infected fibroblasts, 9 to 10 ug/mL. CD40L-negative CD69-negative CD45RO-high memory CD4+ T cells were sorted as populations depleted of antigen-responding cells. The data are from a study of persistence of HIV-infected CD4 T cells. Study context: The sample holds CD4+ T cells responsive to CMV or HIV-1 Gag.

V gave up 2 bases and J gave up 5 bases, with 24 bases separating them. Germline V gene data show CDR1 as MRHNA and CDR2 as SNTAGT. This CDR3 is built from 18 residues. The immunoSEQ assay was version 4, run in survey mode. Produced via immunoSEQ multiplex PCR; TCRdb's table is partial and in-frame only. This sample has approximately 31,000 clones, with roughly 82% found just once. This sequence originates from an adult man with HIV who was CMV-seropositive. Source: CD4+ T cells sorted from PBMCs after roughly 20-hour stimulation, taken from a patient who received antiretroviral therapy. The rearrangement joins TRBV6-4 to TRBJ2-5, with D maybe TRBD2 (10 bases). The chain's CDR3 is CASSDKAGGTGTNETQYF. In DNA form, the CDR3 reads TGTGCCAGCAGTGACAAAGCGGGAGGGACAGGGACGAATGAGACCCAGTACTTC.